The 10 T cell receptor beta chains below were found in one sample sequenced in a study of blood T cell repertoires in COVID-19. Some clones are missing from TCRdb's copy, which holds only in-frame ones; the method was immunoSEQ multiplex PCR. The data contain more than 200,000 clones, about 84% of them seen just once; the ten biggest clones take up under 2%. Sequencing was performed on PBMCs or T cells enriched from blood (not recorded which). These receptors originate from a man in his sixties who had recovered from COVID-19.

The chain carries TRBV29-1 and TRBJ2-7; a possible D gene is TRBD2 (5 bases). CDR3 length: 13 residues. Per germline, CDR1 SQVTM and CDR2 ANQGSEA. Trimming pared 3 bases from V and 5 bases from J, leaving 14 bases between. The CDR3, as DNA: TGCAGCGTTGAGAAGTCGGGGAATCACGAGCAGTACTTC. Its translation: CSVEKSGNHEQYF.

This chain connects TRBV3-1 (or the pseudogene TRBV3-2) to TRBJ1-3, with D perhaps TRBD1 (5 bases). The CDR3 runs to 16 residues. Between the trimmed V and J ends, which lost 2 bases and 4 bases, there was a span of 15 bases. CDR1 LGHDT and CDR2 YNNKEL come from the germline V gene (reference sequence). The CDR3 DNA sequence: TGTGCCAGCAGCCAATCGGGGGTGTTGAGGGGAAACACCATATATTTT. As protein: CASSQSGVLRGNTIYF.

The V and J genes are TRBV7-9 and TRBJ2-1; 10 bases align to TRBD1. The CDR3 is 13 residues long. Germline-derived CDR1 and CDR2 are SEHNR and FQNEAQ (reference sequence). The V gene end was trimmed by 5 bases and the J gene end by 5 bases; junction bases not matched to a gene: 0. As DNA, the CDR3 is TGTGCCAGCAGCGGGACAGGGGACAATGAGCAGTTCTTC. It specifies CASSGTGDNEQFF.

This sequence joins TRBV12-5 and TRBJ2-5, with D hard to call. CDR3 length: 11 amino acids. The germline gives CDR1 LGHNT, CDR2 FRNRAP. The V end lost 6 bases, the J end lost 6 bases, and 8 bases lay between the germline ends. CDR3 DNA: TGTGCTAGTGGCCCCGACAAGACCCAGTACTTC. It is translated as CASGPDKTQYF.

CDR3 nucleotides: TGTGCCAGCAGCTTAGGATGGCAGGGCAGAGGCGAGCAGTACTTC. It is translated as CASSLGWQGRGEQYF. The chain carries TRBV11-3 and TRBJ2-7, with D possibly being TRBD1 (5 bases). V lost 1 base to trimming and J lost 6 bases, with 16 bases between them. Per the germline V gene, CDR1 is SGHNT and CDR2 is YENEEA. The CDR3 consists of 15 residues.

Only one count was recorded for this clone. This chain links TRBV5-1 with TRBJ1-1, with 8 bases that match TRBD1. The CDR3 length is 14 residues. V was clipped by 1 base and J by 5 bases; unmatched bases: 4. Germline CDR1 reads SGHRS; CDR2 reads YFSETQ. DNA for the CDR3: TGCGCCAGCAGCTTGCCGGACAGGGCGACTGAAGCTTTCTTT. Translating gives CASSLPDRATEAFF.

This chain connects TRBV6-5 to TRBJ1-6; 9 nucleotides agree with TRBD1. With 7 bases clipped from V and 5 bases from J, the junction kept 6 bases outside the gene matches. CDR1 is MNHEY and CDR2 is SVGAGI in the germline V gene. CDR3 length equals 15 residues. CDR3 DNA sequence: TGTGCCAGCACCCGGACAGGGGTGGATAATTCACCCCTCCACTTT. Translating gives CASTRTGVDNSPLHF.

The V call is TRBV12-5, the J call TRBJ2-7; a possible D gene is TRBD2 (5 bases). Germline loops: CDR1 LGHNT, CDR2 FRNRAP. Trimming pared 2 bases from V and 3 bases from J, leaving 11 bases between. The CDR3 is 14 residues long. For the CDR3, the DNA is TGTGCTAGTGGTTTGAGTGGAGGTTTCTACGAGCAGTACTTC. Encoded protein: CASGLSGGFYEQYF.

The CDR3 region has the DNA TGTGCCAGCAGCTTGCAGTCGACAGGGGGGCATGGCTACACCTTC. Translation: CASSLQSTGGHGYTF. The chain employs TRBV5-8 and TRBJ1-2; 9 bases are a match to TRBD1. J was trimmed by 6 bases and V by 1 base; bases with no gene match: 7. Germline V gene data show CDR1 as SGHTS and CDR2 as YDEGEE. This CDR3 has 15 residues.

The genes are TRBV12-2 and TRBJ1-5; TRBD1 is taken as the D call from the table, unchecked against the DNA. TRBV12-2 counts as a pseudogene. This CDR3 region has 16 residues. The CDR3 DNA is TGTGCAAGTCGCTTAGCGGGGGGACAGGTCCCTCAGCCCCAGCATTTT. Its protein is CASRLAGGQVPQPQHF.